The source of this T cell receptor (beta chain) is a study of cytomegalovirus exposure and HLA in healthy donors. General study results and limits: TRBV6-2, TRBV6-3 and some other V segments were excluded as indistinguishable.

Concerning this clone itself: No antigen is known for it.

The V end lost 0 bases, the J end lost 4 bases, and 14 bases lay between the germline ends. The length of the CDR3 is 16 residues. Germline V gene sequence: CDR1 MNHEY, CDR2 SVGAGI. Healthy donors of bone marrow made up the group. Primers: 60 Vbeta forward and 13 Jbeta reverse. Profiling relied on immunoSEQ multiplex PCR, and the TCRdb table lists in-frame clones only, not all of them. Of some 130,000 clones in the sample, 80% were seen once. This TCR was sampled from a man aged 25-45 years in good health. The sample was PBMCs. The V call is TRBV6-5, the J call TRBJ2-3, with D possibly matching TRBD2 (5 bases). CDR3 region: CASSYSPGIGADTQYF. The CDR3 nucleotides are TGTGCCAGCAGTTACTCTCCCGGGATCGGGGCAGATACGCAGTATTTT.